These T cell receptor beta chains were read from a single sample in a study of blood T cells in healthy people across ages. TCRdb processed the 5' RACE reads anew with MiXCR; each CDR3 protein has one entry. The table has 1.5 million to 2 million distinct CDR3 sequences, 28% seen once; the top ten hold around 7.7%. Sequencing input: blood. The receptors originated from a woman aged 30 to 39 in good health. Both conserved end residues are part of each CDR3. Each record gives: D gene, clone size, J gene, V gene, CDR3 DNA, CDR3 protein. D genes are given only for firm matches. Clone sizes are given selectively: once, few, many, or a class where the clone is expanded.

d_call: NA; clone_size: few; j_call: TRBJ2-1; v_call: TRBV20-1; cdr3_nt: TGCAGTGCCAGATGGGTGCGGAGCTCCTACAATGAGCAGTTCTTC; cdr3_aa: CSARWVRSSYNEQFF
d_call: TRBD1; clone_size: NA; j_call: TRBJ2-3; v_call: TRBV5-5; cdr3_nt: TGTGCCAGCAGGCTAAGACAGGGCCGAGATACGCAGTATTTT; cdr3_aa: CASRLRQGRDTQYF
d_call: NA; clone_size: NA; j_call: TRBJ2-1; v_call: TRBV20-1; cdr3_nt: TGCAGTGCTAGGCGGGGCCTCTCCTACAATGAGCAGTTCTTC; cdr3_aa: CSARRGLSYNEQFF
d_call: NA; clone_size: NA; j_call: TRBJ1-2; v_call: TRBV28; cdr3_nt: TGTGCCAGCAGTTTAGACGGTGAGGGACGATTGAATGGCTACACCTTC; cdr3_aa: CASSLDGEGRLNGYTF
d_call: NA; clone_size: few; j_call: TRBJ1-5; v_call: TRBV4-1; cdr3_nt: TGCGCCAGCGGCCAAGATAACAGGCGAAATCAGCCCCAGCATTTT; cdr3_aa: CASGQDNRRNQPQHF
d_call: NA; clone_size: NA; j_call: TRBJ2-5; v_call: TRBV12-3/TRBV12-4; cdr3_nt: TGTGCCAGCAGTTTCCGGAGGGCCTACCAAGAGACCCAGTACTTC; cdr3_aa: CASSFRRAYQETQYF
d_call: NA; clone_size: few; j_call: TRBJ1-5; v_call: TRBV3-1; cdr3_nt: TGTGCCAGCAGCTTACACGGGGACAATCAGCCCCAGCATTTT; cdr3_aa: CASSLHGDNQPQHF
d_call: NA; clone_size: many; j_call: TRBJ1-2; v_call: TRBV29-1; cdr3_nt: TGCAGCGTTGAGCTAGGGTATGGCTACACCTTC; cdr3_aa: CSVELGYGYTF
d_call: NA; clone_size: NA; j_call: TRBJ2-3; v_call: TRBV4-1; cdr3_nt: TGCGCCAGCAGCCAAGTACTAGGGCCTCAGGGAGGAGATACGCAGTATTTT; cdr3_aa: CASSQVLGPQGGDTQYF
d_call: TRBD1; clone_size: few; j_call: TRBJ1-6; v_call: TRBV7-9; cdr3_nt: TGTGCCAGCAGCGCTTCAGGGGGCTGGAATTCACCCCTCCACTTT; cdr3_aa: CASSASGGWNSPLHF
d_call: TRBD2; clone_size: NA; j_call: TRBJ2-5; v_call: TRBV20-1; cdr3_nt: TGCAGTGCTTGGGACTACATACAAGAGACCCAGTACTTC; cdr3_aa: CSAWDYIQETQYF
d_call: NA; clone_size: NA; j_call: TRBJ2-6; v_call: TRBV5-1; cdr3_nt: TGCGCCAGCAGCGTTGGACAGCTCTCTGGGGCCAACGTCCTGACTTTC; cdr3_aa: CASSVGQLSGANVLTF
d_call: TRBD1; clone_size: NA; j_call: TRBJ1-5; v_call: TRBV5-5; cdr3_nt: TGTGCCAGCAGCCCAGGGGGGGTGTCGCCCCAGCATTTT; cdr3_aa: CASSPGGVSPQHF
d_call: NA; clone_size: NA; j_call: TRBJ2-1; v_call: TRBV7-7; cdr3_nt: TGTGCCAGCAACTTAGGAACTGTCAATGAGCAGTTCTTC; cdr3_aa: CASNLGTVNEQFF
d_call: NA; clone_size: few; j_call: TRBJ1-4; v_call: TRBV4-2; cdr3_nt: TGTGCCAGCAGCCAAGATCCAAGCTCTGCAACTAATGAAAAACTGTTTTTT; cdr3_aa: CASSQDPSSATNEKLFF
d_call: NA; clone_size: few; j_call: TRBJ2-2; v_call: TRBV14; cdr3_nt: TGTGCCAGCAGCGCACCTATCACCGGGGAGCTGTTTTTT; cdr3_aa: CASSAPITGELFF
d_call: NA; clone_size: NA; j_call: TRBJ2-1; v_call: TRBV14; cdr3_nt: TGTGCCAGCAGCGGTAGCGGAGGGTTCAGTGAGCAGTTCTTC; cdr3_aa: CASSGSGGFSEQFF
d_call: TRBD1; clone_size: NA; j_call: TRBJ1-1; v_call: TRBV19; cdr3_nt: TGTGCCACCTCGACAGGGGGCAAGGTGAACACTGAAGCTTTCTTT; cdr3_aa: CATSTGGKVNTEAFF
d_call: NA; clone_size: NA; j_call: TRBJ2-7; v_call: TRBV20-1; cdr3_nt: TGCAGTGCTAGAGAGGGAGCGGCTAGCTCCTACGAGCAGTACTTC; cdr3_aa: CSAREGAASSYEQYF
d_call: NA; clone_size: few; j_call: TRBJ1-2; v_call: TRBV6-5; cdr3_nt: TGTGCCAGCAGTTATGACGGCCTGAACTATGGCTACACCTTC; cdr3_aa: CASSYDGLNYGYTF
d_call: NA; clone_size: few; j_call: TRBJ2-3; v_call: TRBV10-2; cdr3_nt: TGCGCCAGCATCGGCGGGGCGGACACAGATACGCAGTATTTT; cdr3_aa: CASIGGADTDTQYF
d_call: TRBD1; clone_size: NA; j_call: TRBJ1-2; v_call: TRBV5-1; cdr3_nt: TGCGCCAGCACAAGGACAGGGGGGACGGTTGGCTACACCTTC; cdr3_aa: CASTRTGGTVGYTF